This T cell receptor beta chain was sequenced for a study of T cell responses to AZD1222 COVID-19 vaccine. Study results and caveats: Repertoires were obtained only post-peak T cell response. Unmutated variant regions reportedly attract nearly half of all spike-specific TCRs. Spike-specific TCR breadth and depth both grew after two AZD1222 doses. Clonal diversity may have been underestimated in mostly white British donors.

Profiling relied on immunoSEQ multiplex PCR, and the TCRdb table lists in-frame clones only, not all of them. The sample contains roughly 56,000 clones, about 81% of which appear only once. V was clipped by 3 bases and J by 2 bases; unmatched bases: 3. The CDR3 is made up of 14 amino acids. Per the germline V gene, CDR1 is LGHDT and CDR2 is YNNKEL (reference sequence). Remarks on this clone: The target antigen is unknown.

V is TRBV3-1 (or the pseudogene TRBV3-2) and J is TRBJ2-7, with 8 bases aligning to TRBD2. Sequences were derived from peripheral blood, sampled 28 days after the second AZD1222 dose. The sequence was obtained from an adult who received the AZD1222 COVID-19 vaccine. The CDR3 DNA is TGTGCCAGCAGCCACGGGGGGGACGCCTACGAGCAGTACTTC. It codes for CASSHGGDAYEQYF.